The 21 T cell receptor beta chains listed next were all sequenced from one sample in a study of T cell clonotyping in hematopoietic cell transplantation. Clones were read by immunoSEQ multiplex PCR, and TCRdb kept only the in-frame ones, dropping some. The sample has around 1,100 clones, around 77% seen once; the top ten hold over 12%. The material sequenced was PBMCs, taken 30 days after allogeneic stem cell transplant. The receptors here all came from a female patient aged 50-65 years who had an allogeneic stem cell transplant, so the T cells may come from the graft donor. Some clones in this sample may be carry-over from other donors' samples.

On this clone itself: The same CDR3 also results from other DNA sequences found in this sample. The chain is built from TRBV7-2 and TRBJ2-7; 8 nucleotides match TRBD2. This CDR3 comprises 14 residues. Germline V lookup: CDR1 SGHTA, CDR2 FQGNSA. V lost 5 bases, J lost 0 bases, and 3 bases stayed unmatched. The CDR3 nucleotides read TGTGCCAGCAGCCGTCGGGGGGGCTCCTACGAGCAGTACTTC. Its translation: CASSRRGGSYEQYF.

As regards this clone: Distinct nucleotide sequences in the sample also encode this CDR3. The chain's CDR3 is CATSRVGYEQYF. DNA of the CDR3: TGTGCCACCAGCAGAGTAGGGTACGAGCAGTACTTC. The chain employs TRBV15 and TRBJ2-7, with unresolved D. Trimming stripped 1 base from V and 4 bases from J, with 5 bases between. Germline lookup yields CDR1 LNHNV and CDR2 YYDKDF (reference sequence). This CDR3 has 12 residues.

The V and J genes are TRBV30 and TRBJ1-5; D gene uncertain. CDR3 length: 12 residues. The germline CDR1 and CDR2 sequences are GTSNPN and SVGIG (reference sequence). Between the trimmed V and J ends, which lost 2 bases and 3 bases, there was a span of 5 bases. Here the CDR3 DNA reads TGTGCCTGGAGTCAGAACAATCAGCCCCAGCATTTT. Translated: CAWSQNNQPQHF.

This rearrangement joins TRBV9 to TRBJ2-2; D gene unclear. Germline lookup yields CDR1 SGDLS and CDR2 YYNGEE. The CDR3 length is 17 residues. Deletions cut 1 base from V and 0 bases from J, with 13 bases between. CDR3 residues: CASSVPSRVPNTGELFF. Here the CDR3 DNA reads TGTGCCAGCAGCGTACCAAGTCGGGTACCGAACACCGGGGAGCTGTTTTTT.

This rearrangement joins TRBV14 to TRBJ1-3, with D possibly being TRBD1 (6 bases). The CDR3 loop spans 17 amino acids. V gave up 0 bases and J gave up 4 bases, with 16 bases separating them. CDR1 is SGHDN, CDR2 FVKESK, per germline. In DNA form, the CDR3 reads TGTGCCAGCAGCCAAGATAAGGAACAGGGTGAGGGAAACACCATATATTTT. Translating it yields CASSQDKEQGEGNTIYF. The full variable domain, rest sourced from reference TRBV14 and TRBJ1-3, is EAGVTQFPSHSVIEKGQTVTLRCDPISGHDNLYWYRRVMGKEIKFLLHFVKESKQDESGMPNNRFLAERTGGTYSTLKVQPAELEDSGVYFCASSQDKEQGEGNTIYFGEGSWLTVV.

V usage is TRBV19 and J usage is TRBJ1-2; TRBD1 is a possible D gene (5 bases). Trimming took off 8 bases at V and 1 base at J, with 17 bases between the two ends. The CDR3 is 15 residues long. Germline loops: CDR1 LNHDA, CDR2 SQIVND (reference sequence). As DNA, the CDR3 is TGTGCCAGTCAGTCTTACGCGGGGCTTAACTATGGCTACACCTTC. Its protein product is CASQSYAGLNYGYTF.

This chain links TRBV18 with TRBJ2-3, with D unresolved. The CDR3 covers 14 residues. The germline V gene has CDR1 KGHSH and CDR2 LQKENI. The V and J ends lost 3 bases and 1 base respectively, with 8 bases between them. The CDR3, as DNA: TGTGCCAGCTCACCGGGTACGGGCACAGATACGCAGTATTTT. It is translated as CASSPGTGTDTQYF.

The chain has TRBV5-1 and TRBJ2-7; perhaps D is TRBD1 or TRBD2 (5 bases each). V lost 2 bases and J lost 7, with 16 bases in between. The germline V gene has CDR1 SGHRS and CDR2 YFSETQ. The CDR3 runs 14 residues. The CDR3: CASSLYPGPWEQYF. The CDR3 DNA sequence: TGCGCCAGCAGCTTATACCCGGGGCCGTGGGAGCAGTACTTC.

The chain recombines TRBV27 with TRBJ1-4, with 7 bases matching TRBD1. J gave up 3 bases and V 2 bases, and 3 bases lay outside the gene matches. This CDR3 contains 15 residues. Per the germline V gene, CDR1 is MNHEY and CDR2 is SMNVEV (reference sequence). The CDR3 nucleotides are TGTGCCAGCAGTTTAGACAGGGCTGCTAATGAAAAACTGTTTTTT. As protein: CASSLDRAANEKLFF. The full variable domain, rest sourced from reference TRBV27 and TRBJ1-4, is EAQVTQNPRYLITVTGKKLTVTCSQNMNHEYMSWYRQDPGLGLRQIYYSMNVEVTDKGDVPEGYKVSRKEKRNFPLILESPSPNQTSLYFCASSLDRAANEKLFFGSGTQLSVL.

V and J are TRBV19 and TRBJ1-2; D is unclear. The ends were cut back, 10 bases at V and 4 bases at J, with 7 bases in the middle. Per the germline V gene, CDR1 is LNHDA and CDR2 is SQIVND (reference sequence). The CDR3 extends over 10 amino acids. The CDR3 DNA reads as TGTGCCACTGAGGGCTATGGCTACACCTTC. It encodes CATEGYGYTF.

The V call is TRBV6-6, the J call TRBJ2-1; D assignment may be TRBD1 or TRBD2 (5 bases each). The CDR3 is 14 residues long. V was cut by 4 bases and J by 4 bases, with 11 bases left in between. CDR1 is MNHNY, CDR2 SVGAGI, per germline (reference sequence). The CDR3: CASSWGSTYNEQFF. CDR3 coding DNA: TGTGCCAGCAGTTGGGGGAGTACTTACAATGAGCAGTTCTTC.

The rearrangement joins TRBV9 to TRBJ2-7; 7 nucleotides line up with TRBD2. The V gene end was trimmed by 0 bases and the J gene end by 2 bases; junction bases not matched to a gene: 8. This CDR3 has 16 residues. The germline gives CDR1 SGDLS, CDR2 YYNGEE. The CDR3, as DNA: TGTGCCAGCAGCGTAGGAGCGGGGCAGGGTACCTACGAGCAGTACTTC. Its protein product is CASSVGAGQGTYEQYF.

This rearrangement joins TRBV19 to TRBJ2-1, with 8 nucleotides matching TRBD2. V lost 5 bases and J lost 2; bases outside the gene matches: 5. Germline V gene sequence: CDR1 LNHDA, CDR2 SQIVND (reference sequence). The CDR3 sequence is 15 residues long. The chain's CDR3 is CASSYSGTTYNEQFF. The CDR3 bases are TGTGCCAGTAGTTATAGCGGGACTACCTACAATGAGCAGTTCTTC.

The CDR3 region is CASTEGSGGLETQYF. Written as DNA, the CDR3 is TGTGCCAGCACGGAGGGTAGCGGGGGGTTGGAGACCCAGTACTTC. The gene calls are TRBV28 and TRBJ2-5; 10 nucleotides agree with TRBD2. This CDR3 contains 15 residues. V trimming: 7 bases; J trimming: 5 bases; junction bases outside the gene matches: 10. The germline V gene has CDR1 MDHEN and CDR2 SYDVKM.

This chain connects TRBV5-4 to TRBJ2-5; D is ambiguous. Germline assignment: CDR1 SGHNT and CDR2 YYREEE (reference sequence). CDR3 length equals 12 residues. Trimming removed 3 bases at V and 3 bases at J, with 6 bases between. CDR3 region: CASSYGKETQYF. The CDR3 DNA sequence: TGTGCCAGCAGCTATGGAAAAGAGACCCAGTACTTC.

V and J are TRBV5-1 and TRBJ2-3, with D unclear. CDR3 length equals 13 residues. The ends were cut back, 2 bases at V and 7 bases at J, with 11 bases in the middle. CDR1 SGHRS and CDR2 YFSETQ come from the germline V gene. CDR3 DNA sequence: TGCGCCAGCAGCTTTCAGAGCAGTAATACGCAGTATTTT. It specifies CASSFQSSNTQYF.

This chain joins TRBV11-2 and TRBJ2-3, with no clear D. Trimming took off 7 bases at V and 0 bases at J, with 17 bases between the two ends. The V gene's germline CDR1 is SGHAT and CDR2 FQNNGV. The CDR3 has 16 amino acids. CDR3: CASTQGVDGSTDTQYF. CDR3 sequence (DNA): TGTGCCAGCACCCAAGGAGTGGACGGAAGCACAGATACGCAGTATTTT.

V gene TRBV7-2 combines with J gene TRBJ2-7; 7 positions match TRBD1. The ends lost 1 base at V and 6 bases at J; junction bases unmatched: 6. The CDR3 is 14 residues long. The germline V gene has CDR1 SGHTA and CDR2 FQGNSA. CDR3: CASSLEGQRTEQYF. The CDR3 bases are TGTGCCAGCAGCTTAGAGGGACAGAGGACCGAGCAGTACTTC.

The chain recombines TRBV7-8 with TRBJ1-1, with a possible D match to TRBD1 (6 bases). Germline-derived CDR1 and CDR2 are SGHVS and FQNEAQ. Trimming shortened V by 4 bases and J by 3 bases, and 12 bases separated the two germline ends. The CDR3 consists of 14 residues. The CDR3 DNA reads as TGTGCCAGCAGCTCCTACCAGGGGCACACTGAAGCTTTCTTT. Translating gives CASSSYQGHTEAFF.

V and J are TRBV19 and TRBJ2-7; 12 nucleotides match TRBD2. Germline-derived CDR1 and CDR2 are LNHDA and SQIVND (reference sequence). The J segment lost 3 bases and the V segment lost 1 base, leaving 4 bases of the junction unmatched. The CDR3 is 16 residues long. CDR3 nucleotide sequence: TGTGCCAGTAGTATAGCTGCTAGCGGGAGGGTCTACGAGCAGTACTTC. This sequence encodes CASSIAASGRVYEQYF.

This clone was recorded only once. The rearrangement joins TRBV6-4 to TRBJ2-3; TRBD2 aligns across 7 bases. Looked up from germline, CDR1 is MRHNA and CDR2 is SNTAGT. This CDR3 has 16 residues. Germline trimming cut 0 bases from V and 0 bases from J; bases unmatched to any gene: 3. DNA for the CDR3: TGTGCCAGCAGTGACTCCGAGCGGGACAGCACAGATACGCAGTATTTT. It is translated as CASSDSERDSTDTQYF.